What follows are 27 T cell receptor beta chains derived from one specimen sequenced in a study of regulatory T cells in long-lasting Graves disease. Arm-PCR of CDR3 regions and iRepertoire HTBI primers were used to build TCR beta libraries. TCRdb processed the multiplex PCR reads anew with MiXCR; each CDR3 protein has one entry. The table shows some 440,000 distinct CDR3 sequences, with less than 25% occurring only once. Time point in this sample: persistent/refractory GD, antithyroid drugs over 5 years with positive TRAb. PBMC-derived RNA was used for the TCR library. The sequences come from peripheral blood mononuclear cells (PBMCs), collected when the disease was refractory, from a patient treated with antithyroid drugs. Every receptor here comes from a female donor with Graves disease.

This clonotype has ten or more counts. The rearrangement links TRBV7-2 to TRBJ2-2; D possibly corresponds to TRBD2 (6 bases). Trimming cost V 5 bases and J 1 base, with 14 bases left between them. CDR1 and CDR2 from the germline V gene are SGHTA and FQGNSA. The length of the CDR3 is 16 residues. DNA of the CDR3: TGTGCCAGCAGCGCAGACGGGGGAATGAACACCGGGGAGCTGTTTTTT. Its translation is CASSADGGMNTGELFF.

The chain employs TRBV7-9 and TRBJ2-7; tentatively, D is TRBD1 or TRBD2 (5 bases each). Germline CDR1 SEHNR, CDR2 FQNEAQ (reference sequence). This CDR3 is 15 amino acids long. V gave up 6 bases and J gave up 3 bases, with 18 bases separating them. In nucleotides, the CDR3 is TGTGCCAGCAGTCCTAAGTCCGGGGCCAACTACGAGCAGTACTTC. Translation: CASSPKSGANYEQYF.

The chain combines TRBV12-3 or TRBV12-4 with TRBJ1-4; TRBD1 agrees at 8 bases. The V segment lost 6 bases and the J segment 8 bases; nucleotides outside the gene matches: 8. This CDR3 contains 14 residues. CDR3 nucleotides: TGTGCCAGCAGGCCCCCAGGGGGCCGGGAAAAACTGTTTTTT. Amino acid sequence: CASRPPGGREKLFF.

This clonotype was seen ten or more times. The chain recombines TRBV3-1 with TRBJ1-1; no definite D call. The germline CDR1 and CDR2 sequences are LGHDT and YNNKEL (reference sequence). This CDR3 spans 12 amino acids. V dropped 1 base and J dropped 9 bases, with 9 bases sitting between them. The CDR3 sequence is CASSQVAGKAFF. The DNA of the CDR3 is TGTGCCAGCAGCCAAGTCGCGGGAAAAGCTTTCTTT.

This clonotype was counted many times. The V gene is TRBV15, the J gene TRBJ2-2; D gene uncertain. Germline V gene sequence: CDR1 LNHNV, CDR2 YYDKDF (reference sequence). The CDR3 consists of 14 residues. The V end was cut by 2 bases, the J end by 2 bases, with 6 bases between. The CDR3 sequence: CATSRSPNTGELFF. The CDR3 DNA follows: TGTGCCACCAGCAGATCACCTAACACCGGGGAGCTGTTTTTT. The full variable domain, rest sourced from reference TRBV15 and TRBJ2-2, is DAMVIQNPRYQVTQFGKPVTLSCSQTLNHNVMYWYQQKSSQAPKLLFHYYDKDFNNEADTPDNFQSRRPNTSFCFLDIRSPGLGDTAMYLCATSRSPNTGELFFGEGSRLTVL.

Regarding this clonotype: One base away lies a much larger clone, so this may be a sequencing read error. V gene TRBV30 combines with J gene TRBJ1-2; D not resolved. The V and J ends lost 3 bases and 3 bases respectively, with 8 bases between them. The CDR3 sequence is 12 residues long. The germline gives CDR1 GTSNPN, CDR2 SVGIG (reference sequence). The CDR3 sequence is CAWSDGYYGYTF. The DNA for the CDR3 is TGTGCCTGGAGCGACGGCTACTATGGCTACACCTTC.

This clonotype has a handful of counts. The chain's CDR3 is CSVEDFSLTGNTEAFF. CDR3 bases: TGCAGCGTTGAAGATTTCTCATTGACAGGGAACACTGAAGCTTTCTTT. The chain has TRBV29-1 and TRBJ1-1, with D maybe TRBD1 (6 bases). The germline CDR1 and CDR2 sequences are SQVTM and ANQGSEA. The CDR3 covers 16 residues. V gave up 0 bases and J gave up 1 base, with 15 bases separating them.

This clonotype came up a few times. This chain joins TRBV19 and TRBJ1-2; D gene ambiguous. The length of the CDR3 is 15 residues. From germline, CDR1 is LNHDA and CDR2 SQIVND (reference sequence). V gave up 3 bases and J gave up 3 bases, with 14 bases separating them. The CDR3 nucleotides are TGTGCCAGTAGTATCTCAGAGGGATTTTACTATGGCTACACCTTC. This sequence encodes CASSISEGFYYGYTF. The whole variable domain, remainder taken from reference TRBV19 and TRBJ1-2, is DGGITQSPKYLFRKEGQNVTLSCEQNLNHDAMYWYRQDPGQGLRLIYYSQIVNDFQKGDIAEGYSVSREKKESFPLTVTSAQKNPTAFYLCASSISEGFYYGYTFGSGTRLTVV.

This chain connects TRBV7-3 to TRBJ2-1; 11 bases align to TRBD2. CDR1 SGHTA and CDR2 FQGTGA come from the germline V gene. The CDR3 consists of 15 residues. J gave up 6 bases and V 4 bases, and 5 bases lay outside the gene matches. The CDR3 reads CASSSSGRSLNEQFF. The DNA for the CDR3 is TGTGCCAGCAGCTCTAGCGGGAGGTCTCTCAATGAGCAGTTCTTC.

This clonotype was found many times. The gene calls are TRBV28 and TRBJ1-4; no clear D gene. Germline-derived CDR1 and CDR2 are MDHEN and SYDVKM. The CDR3 contains 15 residues. Deletions cut 2 bases from V and 5 bases from J, with 12 bases between. CDR3 sequence (DNA): TGTGCCAGCAGTTTAGTGGATTTGCCAAATGAAAAACTGTTTTTT. This gives the protein CASSLVDLPNEKLFF.

The V gene is TRBV7-9, the J gene TRBJ2-1; TRBD2 is a possible D gene (6 bases). The germline V gene has CDR1 SEHNR and CDR2 FQNEAQ (reference sequence). V was trimmed by 5 bases and J by 4 bases, leaving 12 bases between them. The CDR3 has 14 residues. The CDR3 loop reads CASSRRASYNEQFF. As DNA, the CDR3 is TGTGCCAGCAGCAGGAGGGCAAGTTACAATGAGCAGTTCTTC. Variable domain in full (rest from reference TRBV7-9 and TRBJ2-1): DTGVSQNPRHKITKRGQNVTFRCDPISEHNRLYWYRQTLGQGPEFLTYFQNEAQLEKSRLLSDRFSAERPKGSFSTLEIQRTEQGDSAMYLCASSRRASYNEQFFGPGTRLTVL.

This chain connects TRBV11-2 to TRBJ2-1; 7 bases line up with TRBD2. V shed 5 bases, J shed 5 bases, and the junction held 6 bases outside the gene matches. CDR3 length: 14 residues. CDR1 is SGHAT, CDR2 FQNNGV, per germline. The CDR3 spells CASSAAGQDNEQFF. CDR3 DNA: TGTGCCAGCAGCGCAGCGGGGCAAGACAATGAGCAGTTCTTC.

This clonotype was counted at least ten times. The chain joins TRBV28 to TRBJ1-6; D unresolved. The CDR3 totals 16 residues. V lost 2 bases and J 0 bases, leaving 8 bases between the germline ends. Germline V gene sequence: CDR1 MDHEN, CDR2 SYDVKM. CDR3 DNA sequence: TGTGCCAGCAGTTTAAACCGACGCTCCTATAATTCACCCCTCCACTTT. It encodes CASSLNRRSYNSPLHF.

This clonotype has a count of ten or more. Relative to the germline gene, one junction end is altered; a read error may explain this. The rearrangement joins TRBV5-1 to TRBJ1-5, with a weak D call TRBD1 (6 bases). Germline values: CDR1 SGHRS, CDR2 YFSETQ. This CDR3 is built from 15 residues. The CDR3: CASSLEGGRNQPQHF. For the CDR3, the DNA is TGTGCCAGCAGCTTAGAAGGGGGACGGAATCAGCCCCAGCATTTT.

This clonotype has more than one count but fewer than ten. The chain joins TRBV13 to TRBJ2-4, with D possibly being TRBD1 (7 bases). The CDR3 spans 15 residues. Germline V CDR1 and CDR2: PRHDT, FYEKMQ (reference sequence). Trimming shortened V by 4 bases and J by 4 bases, and 14 bases separated the two germline ends. This CDR3 is CASSSPEGQKNIQYF. CDR3 sequence (DNA): TGTGCCAGCAGCTCCCCGGAGGGACAGAAAAACATTCAGTACTTC.

This clonotype has a count of ten or more. The chain joins TRBV28 to TRBJ1-5; D is perhaps TRBD1 (5 bases). This CDR3 is 14 amino acids long. Trimming cost V 8 bases and J 2 bases, with 13 bases left between them. Germline CDR1 is MDHEN and CDR2 is SYDVKM. The CDR3, as DNA: TGTGCCAGCGCGGATGGAGGGGGCAATCAGCCCCAGCATTTT. The encoded protein is CASADGGGNQPQHF.

This clonotype appeared a few times. CDR3 nucleotide sequence: TGCAGCGTTGAAGAGTACAGGACAGGGACTACTGAGCAGTACTTC. It specifies CSVEEYRTGTTEQYF. V usage is TRBV29-1 and J usage is TRBJ2-7; possible D gene TRBD1, 8 bases. Germline V gives CDR1 SQVTM, CDR2 ANQGSEA. The CDR3 sequence is 15 residues long. Deletions cut 0 bases from V and 7 bases from J, with 19 bases between.

The chain carries TRBV19 and TRBJ1-1, with a tentative D call TRBD1 (5 bases). Trimming left V 4 bases short and J 11 bases short, with 14 bases between. Germline V gene data show CDR1 as LNHDA and CDR2 as SQIVND (reference sequence). The CDR3 has 12 residues. The CDR3 coding sequence is TGTGCCAGTAGTACCCTCGACAGAAGGGCTTTCTTT. Translated, it gives CASSTLDRRAFF.

V and J are TRBV7-2 and TRBJ2-2, with TRBD2 matching 9 bases. Losses at the gene ends were 3 bases for V and 5 bases for J; bases not matched to a gene: 4. Germline CDR1 is SGHTA and CDR2 is FQGNSA. There are 15 residues in the CDR3. The CDR3 reads CASSLGGRGTGELFF. The CDR3 DNA sequence: TGTGCCAGCAGCTTGGGCGGGAGGGGGACCGGGGAGCTGTTTTTT.

This clonotype was recorded a few times. The chain employs TRBV14 and TRBJ2-7; D gene uncertain. Trimming pared 2 bases from V and 3 bases from J, leaving 14 bases between. The germline V gene has CDR1 SGHDN and CDR2 FVKESK. The CDR3 covers 15 residues. As DNA, the CDR3 is TGTGCCAGCAGCCAACCGCTCCGGCCCTACTACGAGCAGTACTTC. This codes for CASSQPLRPYYEQYF. Filled out from reference TRBV14 and TRBJ2-7, the complete variable domain reads EAGVTQFPSHSVIEKGQTVTLRCDPISGHDNLYWYRRVMGKEIKFLLHFVKESKQDESGMPNNRFLAERTGGTYSTLKVQPAELEDSGVYFCASSQPLRPYYEQYFGPGTRLTVT.

The rearrangement uses TRBV7-3 and TRBJ2-7, with 7 bases that match TRBD1. With 5 bases clipped from V and 3 bases from J, the junction kept 7 bases outside the gene matches. Germline V gene lookup returns CDR1 SGHTA and CDR2 FQGTGA. This CDR3 has 14 amino acids. The CDR3 region is CASSPQGSLYEQYF. The CDR3, as DNA: TGTGCCAGCAGCCCACAGGGGTCCCTCTACGAGCAGTACTTC.

This clonotype appeared a few times. The chain recombines TRBV2 with TRBJ2-3; TRBD1 matches at 10 bases. The V gene's germline CDR1 is SNHLY and CDR2 FYNNEI. V lost 8 bases to trimming and J lost 3 bases; unmatched junction nucleotides: 11. This CDR3 comprises 16 residues. The CDR3 reads CASEHPGQGSTDTQYF. CDR3 DNA sequence: TGTGCCAGCGAACACCCGGGACAGGGGAGTACAGATACGCAGTATTTT.

This clonotype was detected ten times or more. The chain carries TRBV2 and TRBJ2-7; D gene uncertain. Between the trimmed V and J ends, which lost 3 bases and 1 base, there was a span of 7 bases. The CDR3 totals 13 residues. CDR1 and CDR2 (germline): SNHLY, FYNNEI. CDR3 protein: CASSEGTSYEQYF. The CDR3, as DNA: TGTGCCAGCAGTGAGGGCACATCCTACGAGCAGTACTTC.

This clonotype was seen a handful of times. V and J are TRBV18 and TRBJ2-1; D might be TRBD2 (6 bases). The CDR3 is 14 residues long. Germline CDR1 and CDR2: KGHSH and LQKENI. With 3 bases removed from V and 4 bases from J, the gap between germline ends came to 10 bases. CDR3 sequence (DNA): TGTGCCAGCTCACCCCGGGACTTATACAATGAGCAGTTCTTC. Translated, it gives CASSPRDLYNEQFF. The full variable domain, its missing parts supplied by reference TRBV18 and TRBJ2-1, is NAGVMQNPRHLVRRRGQEARLRCSPMKGHSHVYWYRQLPEEGLKFMVYLQKENIIDESGMPKERFSAEFPKEGPSILRIQQVVRGDSAAYFCASSPRDLYNEQFFGPGTRLTVL.

This clonotype appeared a few times. The chain is built from TRBV3-1 and TRBJ1-5; D unresolved. The CDR3 is made up of 14 amino acids. Germline V lookup: CDR1 LGHDT, CDR2 YNNKEL (reference sequence). V gave up 1 base and J gave up 7 bases, with 11 bases separating them. The CDR3 nucleotides read TGTGCCAGCAGCCAAGCGGGTCTTCGGCAGCCCCAGCATTTT. This codes for CASSQAGLRQPQHF.

This clonotype was detected only a few times. The chain joins TRBV27 to TRBJ1-2, with a tentative D call TRBD1 (5 bases). Trimming stripped 11 bases from V and 7 bases from J, with 11 bases between. CDR1 and CDR2 (germline): MNHEY, SMNVEV (reference sequence). The CDR3 has 10 residues. CDR3 DNA sequence: TGTGCCCGCGACAGCTCTGGCTACACCTTC. This gives the protein CARDSSGYTF.

The chain uses TRBV25-1 and TRBJ1-2; TRBD1 might be the D (6 bases). Germline assignment: CDR1 MGHDK and CDR2 SYGVNS. This CDR3 is built from 14 residues. V dropped 6 bases and J dropped 2 bases, with 13 bases sitting between them. The DNA of the CDR3 is TGTGCCAGCAGAGGGGCAGGGGCGAACTATGGCTACACCTTC. Amino acid sequence: CASRGAGANYGYTF.